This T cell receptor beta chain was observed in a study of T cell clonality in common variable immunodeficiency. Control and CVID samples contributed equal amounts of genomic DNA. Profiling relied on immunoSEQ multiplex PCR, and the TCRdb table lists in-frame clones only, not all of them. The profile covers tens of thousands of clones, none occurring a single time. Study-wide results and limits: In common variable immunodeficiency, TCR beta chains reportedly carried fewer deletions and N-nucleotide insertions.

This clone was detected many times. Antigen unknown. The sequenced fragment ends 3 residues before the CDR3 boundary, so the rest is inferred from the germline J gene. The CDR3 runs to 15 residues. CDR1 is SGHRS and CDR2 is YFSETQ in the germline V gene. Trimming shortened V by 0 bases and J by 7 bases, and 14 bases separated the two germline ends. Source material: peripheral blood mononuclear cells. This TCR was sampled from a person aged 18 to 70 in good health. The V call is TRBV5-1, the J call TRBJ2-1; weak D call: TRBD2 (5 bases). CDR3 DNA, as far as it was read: TGCGCCAGCAGCTTGGACGGGGATGGACTGAATGAG. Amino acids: CASSLDGDGLNE. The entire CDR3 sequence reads CASSLDGDGLNEQFF.